This T cell receptor (beta chain) is drawn from a study of persistence of HIV-infected CD4 T cells. As for the study in general: CD4+ T cells responding to CMV or HIV-1 Gag were isolated. Overall study results and limits: CMV- and Gag-responding cells had lower TCRbeta richness than CD3/CD28-responding cells.

Lysates of CMV-infected fibroblasts at around 10 ug/mL stimulated these cells. CD40L/CD69 double-negative CD45RO-high memory CD4+ T cells were collected. Suppressive ART was started during chronic HIV-1 infection in these adults. PBMCs were depleted of CD8+ T cells before stimulation. Concerning this clone itself: The antigen is unknown.

V was clipped by 1 base and J by 8 bases; unmatched bases: 11. Per the germline V gene, CDR1 is SGHTA and CDR2 is FQGNSA. The CDR3 length is 16 residues. Sequencing used immunoSEQ version 4 in survey mode. TCRdb's copy holds only in-frame clones and misses some; the assay was immunoSEQ multiplex PCR. The sample shows 35,000 to 45,000 clones, more than 70% of them seen only once. This TCR derives from an adult man with HIV who was CMV-seropositive. This chain uses TRBV7-2 with TRBJ1-1, with 9 bases aligning to TRBD1. The specimen was CD4+ T cells sorted from PBMCs after approximately 19-hour stimulation, collected from a patient who received antiretroviral therapy. The CDR3 DNA sequence: TGTGCCAGCAGCTTAGAAGGGACAGGGCGGAATTTGGAAGCTTTCTTT. Amino acids: CASSLEGTGRNLEAFF.